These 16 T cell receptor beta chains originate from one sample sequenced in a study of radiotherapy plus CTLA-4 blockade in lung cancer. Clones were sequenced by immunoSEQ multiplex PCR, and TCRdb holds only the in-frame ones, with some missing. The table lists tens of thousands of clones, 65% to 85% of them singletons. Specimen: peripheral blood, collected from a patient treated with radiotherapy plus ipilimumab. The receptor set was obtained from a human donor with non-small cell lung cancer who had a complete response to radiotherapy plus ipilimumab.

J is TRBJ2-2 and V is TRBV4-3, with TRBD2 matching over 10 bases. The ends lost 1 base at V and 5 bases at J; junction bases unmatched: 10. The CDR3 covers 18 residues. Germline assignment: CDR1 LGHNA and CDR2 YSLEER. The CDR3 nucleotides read TGCGCCAGCAGCCAAGCTTGGAGCGGGGGGGTTCGTACCGGGGAGCTGTTTTTT. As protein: CASSQAWSGGVRTGELFF.

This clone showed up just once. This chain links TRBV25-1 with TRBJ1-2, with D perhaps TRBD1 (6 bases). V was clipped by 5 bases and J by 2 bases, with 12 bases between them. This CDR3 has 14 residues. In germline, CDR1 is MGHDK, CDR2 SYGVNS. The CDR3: CASSTQGKNYGYTF. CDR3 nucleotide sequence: TGTGCCAGCAGTACCCAGGGGAAAAACTATGGCTACACCTTC.

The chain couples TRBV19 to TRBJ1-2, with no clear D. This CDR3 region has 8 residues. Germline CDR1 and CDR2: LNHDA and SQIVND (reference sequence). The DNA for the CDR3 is TGTGCACGAGGGGGCTACACCTTC. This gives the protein CARGGYTF.

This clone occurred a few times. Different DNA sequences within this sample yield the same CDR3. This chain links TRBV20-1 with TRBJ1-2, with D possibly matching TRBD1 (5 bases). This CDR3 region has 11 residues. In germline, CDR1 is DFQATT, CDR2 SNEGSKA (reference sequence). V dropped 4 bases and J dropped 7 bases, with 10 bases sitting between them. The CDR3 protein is CSATGAGGYTF. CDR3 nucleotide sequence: TGCAGTGCTACTGGGGCTGGTGGCTACACCTTC.

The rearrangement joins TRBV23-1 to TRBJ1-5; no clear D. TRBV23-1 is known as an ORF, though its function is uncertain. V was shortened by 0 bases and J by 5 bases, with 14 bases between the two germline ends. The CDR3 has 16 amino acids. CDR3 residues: CASSQSFAIPYQPQHF. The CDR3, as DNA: TGCGCCAGCAGTCAATCATTCGCGATACCCTATCAGCCCCAGCATTTT.

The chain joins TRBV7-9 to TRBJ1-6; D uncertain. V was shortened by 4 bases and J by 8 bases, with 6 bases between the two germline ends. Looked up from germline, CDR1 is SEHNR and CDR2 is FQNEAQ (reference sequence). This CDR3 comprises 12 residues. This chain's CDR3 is CASSYSDSPLHF. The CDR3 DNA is TGTGCCAGCAGCTACAGTGATTCACCCCTCCACTTT.

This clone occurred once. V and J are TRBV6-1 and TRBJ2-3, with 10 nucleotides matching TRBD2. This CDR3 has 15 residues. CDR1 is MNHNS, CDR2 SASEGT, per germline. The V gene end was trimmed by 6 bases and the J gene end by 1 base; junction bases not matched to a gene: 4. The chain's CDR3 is CASSRTSGGTDTQYF. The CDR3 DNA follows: TGTGCCAGCAGCCGGACTAGCGGAGGCACAGATACGCAGTATTTT.

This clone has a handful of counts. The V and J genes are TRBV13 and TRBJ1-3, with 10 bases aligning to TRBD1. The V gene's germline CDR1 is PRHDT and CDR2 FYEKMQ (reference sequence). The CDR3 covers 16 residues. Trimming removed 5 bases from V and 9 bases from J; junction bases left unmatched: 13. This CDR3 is CASSTRPGQGLATIYF. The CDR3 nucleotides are TGTGCCAGCAGCACCCGACCGGGACAGGGGCTAGCCACCATATATTTT.

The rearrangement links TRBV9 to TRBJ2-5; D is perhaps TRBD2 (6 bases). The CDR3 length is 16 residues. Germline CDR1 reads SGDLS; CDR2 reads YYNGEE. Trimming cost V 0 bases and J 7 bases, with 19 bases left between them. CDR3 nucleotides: TGTGCCAGCAGCGTAGGGCGGGACTTTCCCGGGACGACCCAGTACTTC. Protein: CASSVGRDFPGTTQYF.

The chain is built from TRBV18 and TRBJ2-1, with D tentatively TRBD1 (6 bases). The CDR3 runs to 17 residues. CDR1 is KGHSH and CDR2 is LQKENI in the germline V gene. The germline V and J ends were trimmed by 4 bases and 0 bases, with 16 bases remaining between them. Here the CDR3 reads CASSRQGQTSSYNEQFF. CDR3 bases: TGTGCCAGCTCACGTCAGGGGCAAACCAGCTCCTACAATGAGCAGTTCTTC.

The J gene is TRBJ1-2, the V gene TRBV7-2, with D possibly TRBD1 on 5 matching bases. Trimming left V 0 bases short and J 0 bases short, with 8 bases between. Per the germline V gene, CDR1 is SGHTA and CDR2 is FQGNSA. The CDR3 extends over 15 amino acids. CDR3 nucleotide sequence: TGTGCCAGCAGCTTAGCAGCAGGGACTAACTATGGCTACACCTTC. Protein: CASSLAAGTNYGYTF.

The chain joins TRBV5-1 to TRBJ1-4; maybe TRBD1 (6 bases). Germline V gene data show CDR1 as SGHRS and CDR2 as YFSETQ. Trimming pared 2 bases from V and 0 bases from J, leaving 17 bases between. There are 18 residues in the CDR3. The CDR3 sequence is CASSLAGAIVATNEKLFF. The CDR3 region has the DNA TGCGCCAGCAGCTTAGCAGGGGCTATAGTTGCAACTAATGAAAAACTGTTTTTT.

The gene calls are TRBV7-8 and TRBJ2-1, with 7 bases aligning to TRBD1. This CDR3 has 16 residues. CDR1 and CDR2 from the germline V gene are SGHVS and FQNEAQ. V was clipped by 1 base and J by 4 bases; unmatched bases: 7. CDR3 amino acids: CASSLGDSVRYNEQFF. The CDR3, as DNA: TGTGCCAGCAGCTTAGGGGACAGTGTGCGATACAATGAGCAGTTCTTC.

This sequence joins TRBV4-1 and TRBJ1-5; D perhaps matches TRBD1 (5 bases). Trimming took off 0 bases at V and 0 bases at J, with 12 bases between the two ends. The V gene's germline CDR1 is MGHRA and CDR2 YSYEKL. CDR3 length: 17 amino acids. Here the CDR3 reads CASSQDSGGLSNQPQHF. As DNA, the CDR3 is TGCGCCAGCAGCCAAGATTCGGGGGGTCTTAGCAATCAGCCCCAGCATTTT.

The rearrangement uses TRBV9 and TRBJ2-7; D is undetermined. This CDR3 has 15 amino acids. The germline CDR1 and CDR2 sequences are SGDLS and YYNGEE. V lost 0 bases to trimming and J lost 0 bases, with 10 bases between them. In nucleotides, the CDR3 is TGTGCCAGCAGCGTAGGGGTTAGGAGCTCCTACGAGCAGTACTTC. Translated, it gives CASSVGVRSSYEQYF.

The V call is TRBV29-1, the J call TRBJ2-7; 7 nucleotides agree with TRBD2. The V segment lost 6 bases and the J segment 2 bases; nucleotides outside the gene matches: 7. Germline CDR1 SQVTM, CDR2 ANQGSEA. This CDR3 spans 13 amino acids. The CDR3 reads CSVALADTYEQYF. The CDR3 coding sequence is TGCAGCGTGGCCCTAGCGGATACCTACGAGCAGTACTTC.